This record concerns one T cell receptor (beta chain) sequence. Antigen: not known. This sample is drawn from a study of T cells after yellow fever vaccination. Looking at the study overall: The SMART-Seq v4 Ultra Low Input method served to prepare the low-cell-number fractions. General observations from the study: The bulk population could contribute abundant contaminating clonotypes to FACS-sorted repertoires. Clonotypes appearing in both CD4 and CD8 compartments existed, and their share was small.

TCRdb reanalysed the 5' RACE reads using MiXCR and keeps one entry per CDR3 protein. The sample has about 110,000 distinct CDR3 sequences; 6.5% to 9% are singletons. The origin of this receptor is a man between 25 and 39 years old who received the YFV17D yellow fever vaccine. Sequences were derived from CD8+ T cells sorted from PBMCs, sampled 45 days after the yellow fever booster vaccination.

The CDR3 DNA reads as TGCGCCAGCAGTCAAATAGGCCCTCCCGGGACAAACACCACAGATACGCAGTATTTT. It codes for CASSQIGPPGTNTTDTQYF. The V and J genes are TRBV23-1 and TRBJ2-3; maybe TRBD1 (6 bases). TRBV23-1 is filed as an ORF, its function uncertain. Trimming removed 2 bases at V and 2 bases at J, with 23 bases between. The length of the CDR3 is 19 residues.